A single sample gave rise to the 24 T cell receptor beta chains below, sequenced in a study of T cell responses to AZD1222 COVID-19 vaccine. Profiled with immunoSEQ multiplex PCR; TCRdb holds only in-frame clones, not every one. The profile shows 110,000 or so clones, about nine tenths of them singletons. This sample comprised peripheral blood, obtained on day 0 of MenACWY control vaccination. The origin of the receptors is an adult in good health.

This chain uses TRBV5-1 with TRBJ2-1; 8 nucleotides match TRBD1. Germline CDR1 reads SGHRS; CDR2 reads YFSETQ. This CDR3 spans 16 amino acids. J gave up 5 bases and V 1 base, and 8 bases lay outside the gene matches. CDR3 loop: CASSLYRTGYNNEQFF. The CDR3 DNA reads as TGCGCCAGCAGCTTGTATCGGACAGGGTACAACAATGAGCAGTTCTTC.

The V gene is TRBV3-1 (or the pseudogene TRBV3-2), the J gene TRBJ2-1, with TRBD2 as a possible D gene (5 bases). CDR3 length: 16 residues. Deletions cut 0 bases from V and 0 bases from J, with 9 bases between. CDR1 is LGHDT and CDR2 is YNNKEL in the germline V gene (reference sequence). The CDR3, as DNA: TGTGCCAGCAGCCAAGAAATGGGAGACTCCTACAATGAGCAGTTCTTC. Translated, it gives CASSQEMGDSYNEQFF.

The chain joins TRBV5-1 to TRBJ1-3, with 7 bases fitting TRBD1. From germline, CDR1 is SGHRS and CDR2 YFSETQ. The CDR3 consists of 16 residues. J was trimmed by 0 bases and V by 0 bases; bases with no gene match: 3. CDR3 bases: TGCGCCAGCAGCTTGGGAGGGACAGACTCTGGAAACACCATATATTTT. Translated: CASSLGGTDSGNTIYF.

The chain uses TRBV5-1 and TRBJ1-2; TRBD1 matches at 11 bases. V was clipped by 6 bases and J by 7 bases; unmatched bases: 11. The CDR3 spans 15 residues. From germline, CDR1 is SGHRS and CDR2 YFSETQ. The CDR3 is CASTDGGTGGFGYTF. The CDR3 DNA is TGCGCCAGCACCGACGGCGGGACAGGGGGTTTTGGCTACACCTTC.

CDR3 bases: TGTGCCAGCAGTGAAGCGGGGGACAGCATTAACTATGGCTACACCTTC. Residues: CASSEAGDSINYGYTF. The chain couples TRBV2 to TRBJ1-2; TRBD1 matches 7 bases. The CDR3 contains 16 residues. Per germline, CDR1 SNHLY and CDR2 FYNNEI. With V trimmed by 0 bases and J by 1 base, 5 bases remained unmatched. Combining the CDR3 with reference TRBV2 and TRBJ1-2 gives the whole variable domain EPEVTQTPSHQVTQMGQEVILRCVPISNHLYFYWYRQILGQKVEFLVSFYNNEISEKSEIFDDQFSVERPDGSNFTLKIRSTKLEDSAMYFCASSEAGDSINYGYTFGSGTRLTVV.

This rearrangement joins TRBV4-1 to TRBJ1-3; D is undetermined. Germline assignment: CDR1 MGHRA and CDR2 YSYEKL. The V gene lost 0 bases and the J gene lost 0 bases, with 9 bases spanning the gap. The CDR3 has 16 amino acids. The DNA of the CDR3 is TGCGCCAGCAGCCAAGAGGGAGGGTCCTCTGGAAACACCATATATTTT. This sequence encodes CASSQEGGSSGNTIYF.

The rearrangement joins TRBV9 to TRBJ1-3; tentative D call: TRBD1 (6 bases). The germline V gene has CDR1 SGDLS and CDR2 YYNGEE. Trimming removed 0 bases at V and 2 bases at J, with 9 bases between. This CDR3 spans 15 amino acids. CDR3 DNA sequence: TGTGCCAGCAGCGTAGCCGGGGGCACTGGAAACACCATATATTTT. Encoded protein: CASSVAGGTGNTIYF. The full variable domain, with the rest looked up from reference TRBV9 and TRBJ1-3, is DSGVTQTPKHLITATGQRVTLRCSPRSGDLSVYWYQQSLDQGLQFLIQYYNGEERAKGNILERFSAQQFPDLHSELNLSSLELGDSALYFCASSVAGGTGNTIYFGEGSWLTVV.

In nucleotides, the CDR3 is TGTGCCAGCAGCCCGAGGACAGGGGGGATCAATCAGCCCCAGCATTTT. Amino acid sequence: CASSPRTGGINQPQHF. The gene calls are TRBV7-6 and TRBJ1-5; 10 bases align to TRBD1. Germline lookup yields CDR1 SGHVS and CDR2 FNYEAQ. CDR3 length equals 16 residues. Trimming removed 5 bases from V and 3 bases from J; junction bases left unmatched: 7.

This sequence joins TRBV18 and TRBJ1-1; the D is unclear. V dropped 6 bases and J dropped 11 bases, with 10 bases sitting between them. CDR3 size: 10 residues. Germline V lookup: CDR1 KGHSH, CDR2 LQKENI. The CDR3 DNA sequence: TGTGCCAGCTCCCCCATAGGGGCTTTCTTT. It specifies CASSPIGAFF.

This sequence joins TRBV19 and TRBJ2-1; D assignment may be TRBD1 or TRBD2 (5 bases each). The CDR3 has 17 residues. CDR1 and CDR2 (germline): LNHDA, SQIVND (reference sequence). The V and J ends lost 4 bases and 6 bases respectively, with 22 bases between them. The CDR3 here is CASSSHGAAQVGNEQFF. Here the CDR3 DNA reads TGTGCCAGTAGTAGTCACGGGGCCGCTCAGGTGGGCAATGAGCAGTTCTTC. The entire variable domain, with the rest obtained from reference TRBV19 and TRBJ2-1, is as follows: DGGITQSPKYLFRKEGQNVTLSCEQNLNHDAMYWYRQDPGQGLRLIYYSQIVNDFQKGDIAEGYSVSREKKESFPLTVTSAQKNPTAFYLCASSSHGAAQVGNEQFFGPGTRLTVL.

The CDR3 spells CASSRDSGKDTEAFF. The CDR3 region has the DNA TGTGCCAGCTCACGGGACAGCGGGAAAGACACTGAAGCTTTCTTT. The chain links TRBV7-6 to TRBJ1-1; 7 nucleotides agree with TRBD1. The CDR3 is made up of 15 amino acids. V shed 8 bases, J shed 3 bases, and the junction held 12 bases outside the gene matches. The V gene's germline CDR1 is SGHVS and CDR2 FNYEAQ.

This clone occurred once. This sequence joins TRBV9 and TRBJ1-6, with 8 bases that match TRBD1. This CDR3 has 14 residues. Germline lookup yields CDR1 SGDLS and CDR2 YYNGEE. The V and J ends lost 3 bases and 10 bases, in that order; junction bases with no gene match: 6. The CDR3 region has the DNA TGTGCCAGCAGCGGACAGGGGCGAGCATCACCCCTCCACTTT. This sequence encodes CASSGQGRASPLHF.

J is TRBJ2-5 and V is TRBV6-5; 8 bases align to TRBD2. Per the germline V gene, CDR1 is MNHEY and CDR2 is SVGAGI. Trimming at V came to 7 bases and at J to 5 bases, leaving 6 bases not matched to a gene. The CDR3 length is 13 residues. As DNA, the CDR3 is TGTGCCAGCAATCGGGGGGGCGGTGAGACCCAGTACTTC. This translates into CASNRGGGETQYF.

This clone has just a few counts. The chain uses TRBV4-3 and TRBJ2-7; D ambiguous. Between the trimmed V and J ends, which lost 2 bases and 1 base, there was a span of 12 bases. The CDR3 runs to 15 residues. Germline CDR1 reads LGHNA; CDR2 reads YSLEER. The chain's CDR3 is CASSQYRADSYEQYF. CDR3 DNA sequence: TGCGCCAGCAGCCAATACCGTGCGGATTCCTACGAGCAGTACTTC.

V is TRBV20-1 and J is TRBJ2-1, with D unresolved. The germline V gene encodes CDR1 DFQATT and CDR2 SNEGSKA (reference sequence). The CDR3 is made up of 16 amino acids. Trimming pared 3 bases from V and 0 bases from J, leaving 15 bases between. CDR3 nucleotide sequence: TGCAGTGCTAGTACAGTCGGCAGGAGCTCCTACAATGAGCAGTTCTTC. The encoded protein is CSASTVGRSSYNEQFF.

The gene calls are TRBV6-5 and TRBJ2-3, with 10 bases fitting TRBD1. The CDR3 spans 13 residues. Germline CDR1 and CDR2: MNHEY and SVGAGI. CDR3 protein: CGSSGQGTDTQYF. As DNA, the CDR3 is TGTGGCTCTTCGGGACAGGGGACAGATACGCAGTATTTT.

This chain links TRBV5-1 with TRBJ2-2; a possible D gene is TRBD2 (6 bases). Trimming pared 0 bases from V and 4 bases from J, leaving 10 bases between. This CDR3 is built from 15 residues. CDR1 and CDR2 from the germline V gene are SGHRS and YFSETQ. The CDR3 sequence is CASSLGHGGTGELFF. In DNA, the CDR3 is TGCGCCAGCAGCTTGGGTCACGGGGGCACCGGGGAGCTGTTTTTT.

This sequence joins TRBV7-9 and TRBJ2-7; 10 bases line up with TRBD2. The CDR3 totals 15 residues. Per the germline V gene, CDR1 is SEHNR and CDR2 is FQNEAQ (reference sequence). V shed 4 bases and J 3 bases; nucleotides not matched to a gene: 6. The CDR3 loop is CASSSGLAAYYEQYF. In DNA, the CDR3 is TGTGCCAGCAGCTCCGGACTAGCGGCCTACTACGAGCAGTACTTC.

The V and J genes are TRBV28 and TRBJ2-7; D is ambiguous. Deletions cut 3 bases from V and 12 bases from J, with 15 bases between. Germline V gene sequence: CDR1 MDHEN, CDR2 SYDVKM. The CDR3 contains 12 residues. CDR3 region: CASSFLPLLMYF. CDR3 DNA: TGTGCCAGCAGTTTCCTGCCCCTCCTTATGTACTTC.

The CDR3 is CASSERQEASDEQFF. The CDR3 DNA reads TGTGCCAGCAGCGAGCGACAGGAAGCTTCAGATGAGCAGTTCTTC. The chain uses TRBV5-4 and TRBJ2-1, with D possibly TRBD1 on 6 matching bases. Trimming stripped 4 bases from V and 8 bases from J, with 19 bases between. In germline, CDR1 is SGHNT, CDR2 YYREEE (reference sequence). The CDR3 spans 15 residues.

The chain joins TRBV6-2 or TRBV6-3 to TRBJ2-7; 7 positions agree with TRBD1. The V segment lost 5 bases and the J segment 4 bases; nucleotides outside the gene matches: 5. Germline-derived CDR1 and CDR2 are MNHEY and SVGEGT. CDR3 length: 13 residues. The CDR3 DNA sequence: TGTGCCAGCAGTAACTACAGGGGATACGAGCAGTACTTC. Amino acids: CASSNYRGYEQYF.

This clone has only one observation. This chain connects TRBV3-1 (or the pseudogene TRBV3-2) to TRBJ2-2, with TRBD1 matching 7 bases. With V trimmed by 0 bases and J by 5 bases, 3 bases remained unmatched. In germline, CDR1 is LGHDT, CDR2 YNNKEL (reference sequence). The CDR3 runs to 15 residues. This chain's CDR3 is CASSQDFRGTGELFF. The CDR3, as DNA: TGTGCCAGCAGCCAAGATTTCAGGGGGACCGGGGAGCTGTTTTTT.

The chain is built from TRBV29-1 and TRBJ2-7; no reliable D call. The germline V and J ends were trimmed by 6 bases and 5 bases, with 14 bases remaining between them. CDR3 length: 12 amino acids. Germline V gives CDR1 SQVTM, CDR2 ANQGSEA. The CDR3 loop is CSVHVGEHEQYF. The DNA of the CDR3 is TGCAGCGTCCATGTGGGTGAACACGAGCAGTACTTC.

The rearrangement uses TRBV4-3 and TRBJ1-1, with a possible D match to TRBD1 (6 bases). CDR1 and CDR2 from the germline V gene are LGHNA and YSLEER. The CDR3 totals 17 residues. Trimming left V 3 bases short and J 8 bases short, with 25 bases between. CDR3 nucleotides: TGCGCCAGCAGCCACGGGGGGGTGCTGGGACAATTGAACGAAGCTTTCTTT. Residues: CASSHGGVLGQLNEAFF.